Described below is a single TCR beta chain sequence and its context. As originally analysed: From reference gene primer amplification, estimates of nucleated cell counts were derived. Sequencing used immunoSEQ multiplex PCR; TCRdb keeps in-frame clones, though not all of them. V and J calls and clone size follow that table, whereas D and trimming were derived from the DNA. The profile covers approximately 87,000 clones, with approximately 80% appearing a single time and about a sixth taken by the ten largest. Germline assignment: CDR1 PRHDT and CDR2 FYEKMQ (reference sequence). This CDR3 is 14 amino acids long. The ends lost 4 bases at V and 6 bases at J; junction bases unmatched: 9. This record comes from a study of blood T cell repertoires in COVID-19. About the study: Samples taken during acute and convalescent COVID-19 were collected in the United States, Italy and Spain. T cells, B-cell-depleted T cells, or PBMCs supplied cDNA or gDNA.

This sequence originates from a woman older than 75 with acute or convalescent COVID-19. The genes are TRBV13 and TRBJ2-7, with 7 bases identical to TRBD1. The sequencing sample was made of peripheral blood. The CDR3 here is CASSYYRGHREQYF. Here the CDR3 DNA reads TGTGCCAGCAGCTACTACAGGGGTCACCGCGAGCAGTACTTC.